The clone carrying this T cell receptor beta chain was found many times. The antigen is unknown. The repertoire came from unfractionated whole blood and reflected all unsorted peripheral T cells. Peripheral blood, 2.5 ml, was drawn for RNA extraction. Reverse transcription used about 510 ng RNA and constant-region primers for alpha and beta. Separate chain-specific third strand synthesis with multiplexing indices produced the alpha and beta libraries. TCRdb recomputed calls from the 5' RACE reads with MiXCR, one row per CDR3 protein. The repertoire includes more than 15,000 distinct CDR3 sequences, approximately 9.1% of them detected once, and approximately 7.1% sits in the top ten. These data belong to a study of HIV-infected patients and healthy controls. Study results and limitations: CMV-associated CDR3s mostly grew nonsignificantly during therapy, while HIV-associated CDR3s declined significantly. Healthy control repertoires had roughly threefold more distinct CDR3s than untreated HIV+ repertoires, and higher Shannon diversity. Healthy controls shared more CDR3 sequences between individuals than HIV-infected patients did.

The CDR3 runs to 18 residues. Germline V CDR1 and CDR2: GTSNPN, SVGIG (reference sequence). V was cut by 5 bases and J by 0 bases, with 23 bases left in between. Sample: blood. J is TRBJ1-5 and V is TRBV30; TRBD1 might be the D (5 bases). The sequence was obtained from an adult in good health. CDR3 sequence: CAWSLPDTNRDSNQPQHF. In DNA form, the CDR3 reads TGTGCCTGGTCTCTCCCGGACACGAATCGAGATAGCAATCAGCCCCAGCATTTT.